Listed below are T cell receptor beta chains from one sample, sequenced in a study of molecular identifiers for immune sequencing clone quantification. TCRdb re-analysed the PCR reads in MiXCR, keeping a single row per CDR3 protein. The sample yields approximately 100,000 distinct CDR3 sequences, roughly a third seen once. The specimen was naive CD8+ T cells from blood, with Jurkat cell RNA spiked in. The source of these receptors is a human donor in good health. Some libraries in this study had Jurkat cell RNA spiked in. The conserved cysteine and the conserved F or W are not part of the CDR3 here. The order of the fields is CDR3 protein, V gene, J gene, CDR3 length.

ASRLVFAGELF	TRBV7-6	TRBJ2-2	11
ASTDPRQRNTEAF	TRBV2	TRBJ1-1	13
ASSLLGANTGELF	TRBV28	TRBJ2-2	13
ASSSSSGASTDTQY	TRBV9	TRBJ2-3	14
ASSWTGVYSNQPQH	TRBV28	TRBJ1-5	14
ASSPGVTEAF	TRBV11-1	TRBJ1-1	10
ASSLAAGTNNEQF	TRBV7-9	TRBJ2-1	13
ASSQDSAGRAEAF	TRBV4-3	TRBJ1-1	13
ATYAANTEAF	TRBV18	TRBJ1-1	10
ASSLGGSSSEQY	TRBV7-8	TRBJ2-7	12
ASSPGQVYEQY	TRBV27	TRBJ2-7	11
ASSQGGGIPEAF	TRBV4-1	TRBJ1-1	12
ASSPLLRPYGNSIY	TRBV13	TRBJ1-3	14
ASSSIRTGRYGYT	TRBV7-9	TRBJ1-2	13
ASSEGGFEQY	TRBV2	TRBJ2-7	10
ASSDLAGADNEQF	TRBV2	TRBJ2-1	13
ASSSLVGYRSGYT	TRBV27	TRBJ1-2	13
ASSLLPTSGPQETQY	TRBV11-2	TRBJ2-5	15
ASSLRGAYEQY	TRBV5-4	TRBJ2-7	11
SARPERAYVEAF	TRBV20-1	TRBJ1-1	12
ASSLFWSQGTEAF	TRBV28	TRBJ1-1	13
ASSLGQGGQTQY	TRBV11-2	TRBJ2-5	12
ASSLPGLSYEQY	TRBV19	TRBJ2-7	12
SAITRRTYEQY	TRBV20-1	TRBJ2-7	11
ASAARGRPYEQY	TRBV28	TRBJ2-7	12
ASSLIGDTGELF	TRBV5-6	TRBJ2-2	12
ASSRLAGPYEQY	TRBV28	TRBJ2-7	12
ASSQGNYGYT	TRBV2	TRBJ1-2	10
ASSQNRLAVSYNEQF	TRBV4-3	TRBJ2-1	15
ASTRLRSSTDTQY	TRBV28	TRBJ2-3	13
ASSQGGQGLAPSTDTQY	TRBV23-1	TRBJ2-3	17
ASTGATVSGAIVLT	TRBV6-5	TRBJ2-6	14
ASSPTGQGHVLQPQH	TRBV27	TRBJ1-5	15
ASSLRGLNTGELF	TRBV27	TRBJ2-2	13
ASSSAQGYEQY	TRBV4-1	TRBJ2-7	11
ATSSGRGHNEQF	TRBV15	TRBJ2-1	12
ASSRGEPQH	TRBV19	TRBJ1-5	9
ASSVAPDRLDTQY	TRBV9	TRBJ2-3	13
ASSLGQGGPDTQY	TRBV28	TRBJ2-3	13
ASCPGSRYIQY	TRBV12-3/TRBV12-4	TRBJ2-4	11
ASSHLSGANVLT	TRBV14	TRBJ2-6	12
ASSSGLVPFEQF	TRBV28	TRBJ2-1	12
ATRPGPSYEQY	TRBV19	TRBJ2-7	11
ASSQDRTPHQPQH	TRBV4-3	TRBJ1-5	13
ASSYSKQPFVEKLF	TRBV6-5	TRBJ1-4	14
ASSDREAQETQY	TRBV6-1	TRBJ2-5	12
ASRGDYQVNEQF	TRBV6-5	TRBJ2-1	12
ASRPSNGEQY	TRBV5-1	TRBJ2-7	10
ASSHPSDRDGTGTQY	TRBV4-2	TRBJ2-3	15
ASSQGQGHYEQY	TRBV6-5	TRBJ2-7	12
ASSPGTGFDTQY	TRBV5-6	TRBJ2-3	12